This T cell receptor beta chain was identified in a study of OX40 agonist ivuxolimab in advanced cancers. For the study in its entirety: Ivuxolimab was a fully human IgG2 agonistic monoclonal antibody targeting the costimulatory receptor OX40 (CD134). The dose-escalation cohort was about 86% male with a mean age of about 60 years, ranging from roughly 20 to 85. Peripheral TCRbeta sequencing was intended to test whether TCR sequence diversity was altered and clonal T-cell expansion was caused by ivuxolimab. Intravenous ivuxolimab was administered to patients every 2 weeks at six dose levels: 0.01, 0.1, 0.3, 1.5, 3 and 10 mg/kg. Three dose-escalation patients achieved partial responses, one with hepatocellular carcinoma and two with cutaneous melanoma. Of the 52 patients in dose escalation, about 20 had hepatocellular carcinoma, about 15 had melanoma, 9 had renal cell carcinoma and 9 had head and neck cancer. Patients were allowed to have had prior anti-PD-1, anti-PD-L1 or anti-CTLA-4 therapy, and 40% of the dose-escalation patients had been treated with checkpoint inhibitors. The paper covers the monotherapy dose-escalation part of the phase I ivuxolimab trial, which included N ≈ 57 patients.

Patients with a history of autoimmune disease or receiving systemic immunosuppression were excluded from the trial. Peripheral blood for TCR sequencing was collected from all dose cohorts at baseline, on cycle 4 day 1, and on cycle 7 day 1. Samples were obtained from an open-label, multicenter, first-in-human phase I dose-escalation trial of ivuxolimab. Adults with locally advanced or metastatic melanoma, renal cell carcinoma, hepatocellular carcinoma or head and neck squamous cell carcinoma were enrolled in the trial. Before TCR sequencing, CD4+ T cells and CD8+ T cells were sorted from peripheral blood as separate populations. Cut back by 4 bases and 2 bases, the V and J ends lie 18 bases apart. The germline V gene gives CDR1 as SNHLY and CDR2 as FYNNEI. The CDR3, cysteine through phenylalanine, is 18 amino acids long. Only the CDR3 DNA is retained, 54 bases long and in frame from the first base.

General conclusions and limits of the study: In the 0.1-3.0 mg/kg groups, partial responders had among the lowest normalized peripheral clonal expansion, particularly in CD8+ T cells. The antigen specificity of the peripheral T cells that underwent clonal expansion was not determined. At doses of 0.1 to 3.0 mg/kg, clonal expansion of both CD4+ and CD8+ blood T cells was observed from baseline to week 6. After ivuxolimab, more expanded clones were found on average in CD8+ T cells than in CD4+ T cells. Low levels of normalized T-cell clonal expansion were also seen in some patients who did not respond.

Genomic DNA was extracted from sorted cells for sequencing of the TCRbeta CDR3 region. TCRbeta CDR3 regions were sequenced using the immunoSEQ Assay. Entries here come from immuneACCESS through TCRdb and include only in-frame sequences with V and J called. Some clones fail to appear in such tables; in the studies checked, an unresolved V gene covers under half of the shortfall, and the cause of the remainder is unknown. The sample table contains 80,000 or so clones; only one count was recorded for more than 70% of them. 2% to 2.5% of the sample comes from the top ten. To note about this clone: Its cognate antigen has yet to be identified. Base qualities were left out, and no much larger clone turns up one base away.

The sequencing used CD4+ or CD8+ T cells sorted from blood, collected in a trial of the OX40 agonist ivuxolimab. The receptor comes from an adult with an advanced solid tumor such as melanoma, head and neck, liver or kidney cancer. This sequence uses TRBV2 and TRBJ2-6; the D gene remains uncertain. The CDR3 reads CASSGRRPPKTGANVLTF. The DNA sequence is TGTGCCAGCAGTGGACGGCGTCCCCCTAAAACTGGGGCCAACGTCCTGACTTTC.